Following are 14 T cell receptor beta chains from one sample sequenced in a study of graft-versus-host responses after intestinal transplantation. For these receptors, no antigen is known. Profiling relied on immunoSEQ multiplex PCR, and the TCRdb table lists in-frame clones only, not all of them. This table has over 100,000 clones, just over 90% appearing once. The sample in question was unstimulated CD4+ T cells sorted from spleen or lymph node cells, obtained before transplant. These receptors all come from a human donor who was the organ donor for an intestinal transplant.

V gene TRBV11-2 combines with J gene TRBJ2-3; 7 bases agree with TRBD1. V trimming: 1 base; J trimming: 2 bases; junction bases outside the gene matches: 6. From germline, CDR1 is SGHAT and CDR2 FQNNGV. The CDR3 consists of 16 residues. The CDR3 protein is CASSLVRGQYTDTQYF. CDR3 DNA: TGTGCCAGCAGCTTAGTTCGGGGACAGTACACAGATACGCAGTATTTT.

Regarding this clone: The sample contains more than one DNA sequence encoding this CDR3. This chain links TRBV19 with TRBJ2-3; TRBD2 might be the D (6 bases). This CDR3 spans 13 amino acids. Germline lookup yields CDR1 LNHDA and CDR2 SQIVND (reference sequence). Trimming pared 2 bases from V and 6 bases from J, leaving 9 bases between. The CDR3 DNA reads as TGTGCCAGTAGTATACGCGGGACGGATACGCAGTATTTT. This sequence encodes CASSIRGTDTQYF.

This sequence joins TRBV10-2 and TRBJ2-7, with TRBD2 identical over 9 bases. Germline lookup yields CDR1 WSHSY and CDR2 SAAADI. The J segment lost 0 bases and the V segment lost 7 bases, leaving 4 bases of the junction unmatched. The CDR3 loop spans 14 amino acids. The DNA of the CDR3 is TGCGCCAGCATGGGACTAGCCAGCTCCTACGAGCAGTACTTC. This codes for CASMGLASSYEQYF.

The rearrangement links TRBV5-1 to TRBJ2-7; 10 nucleotides align to TRBD1. CDR1 and CDR2 from the germline V gene are SGHRS and YFSETQ. The V gene end was trimmed by 3 bases and the J gene end by 6 bases; junction bases not matched to a gene: 12. There are 16 residues in the CDR3. The CDR3 is CASSSIRDRGFLEQYF. The DNA for the CDR3 is TGCGCCAGCAGCTCCATCCGGGACAGGGGATTCCTCGAGCAGTACTTC.

V usage is TRBV5-1 and J usage is TRBJ2-1; TRBD1 agrees at 7 bases. CDR1 and CDR2 from the germline V gene are SGHRS and YFSETQ. The CDR3 length is 14 residues. The V and J ends lost 0 bases and 3 bases, in that order; junction bases with no gene match: 0. In DNA, the CDR3 is TGCGCCAGCAGCTTGGGACAGGGCTACAATGAGCAGTTCTTC. It translates to CASSLGQGYNEQFF.

This chain connects TRBV5-6 to TRBJ1-5; TRBD1 agrees at 12 bases. The CDR3 runs 16 residues. V was clipped by 4 bases and J by 6 bases; unmatched bases: 8. Germline V lookup: CDR1 SGHDT, CDR2 YYEEEE. This chain's CDR3 is CASSGGTGGAGQPQHF. The CDR3 nucleotides read TGTGCCAGCAGCGGGGGGACAGGGGGCGCCGGTCAGCCCCAGCATTTT. Full variable domain (rest looked up from reference TRBV5-6 and TRBJ1-5): DAGVTQSPTHLIKTRGQQVTLRCSPKSGHDTVSWYQQALGQGPQFIFQYYEEEERQRGNFPDRFSGHQFPNYSSELNVNALLLGDSALYLCASSGGTGGAGQPQHFGDGTRLSIL.

The V gene is TRBV19, the J gene TRBJ1-4; TRBD1 might be the D (6 bases). Germline-derived CDR1 and CDR2 are LNHDA and SQIVND (reference sequence). This CDR3 spans 15 amino acids. The germline V and J ends were trimmed by 3 bases and 7 bases, with 15 bases remaining between them. DNA for the CDR3: TGTGCCAGTAGTATTCAGGGGTCGATGGGTGAAAAACTGTTTTTT. Protein product: CASSIQGSMGEKLFF.

This clone was detected once. The chain employs TRBV18 and TRBJ2-3, with TRBD1 matching over 8 bases. The germline V gene has CDR1 KGHSH and CDR2 LQKENI. V lost 3 bases to trimming and J lost 6 bases; unmatched junction nucleotides: 11. The CDR3 loop spans 16 amino acids. The CDR3 region is CASSPRETGVGDTQYF. The CDR3 region has the DNA TGTGCCAGCTCACCCCGAGAGACAGGGGTCGGTGATACGCAGTATTTT.

The chain recombines TRBV19 with TRBJ2-1, with 12 bases identical to TRBD2. CDR3 length: 13 amino acids. Germline-derived CDR1 and CDR2 are LNHDA and SQIVND (reference sequence). V lost 6 bases and J lost 13; bases outside the gene matches: 7. CDR3 sequence reads: CASSPSGRALQFF. The CDR3 DNA follows: TGTGCCAGTAGCCCTAGCGGGAGGGCTCTCCAGTTCTTC.

The chain links TRBV7-2 to TRBJ2-5; a weak D match, TRBD1 (6 bases). This CDR3 is 12 amino acids long. V lost 5 bases and J 5 bases, leaving 9 bases between the germline ends. The germline V gene encodes CDR1 SGHTA and CDR2 FQGNSA. The CDR3 here is CASSPQGETQYF. The CDR3 DNA follows: TGTGCCAGCAGCCCCCAGGGGGAGACCCAGTACTTC.

This clone was recorded only once. The chain couples TRBV7-2 to TRBJ2-3, with TRBD2 identical over 7 bases. The V gene end was trimmed by 3 bases and the J gene end by 5 bases; junction bases not matched to a gene: 8. CDR1 SGHTA and CDR2 FQGNSA come from the germline V gene. The CDR3 extends over 15 amino acids. CDR3 DNA: TGTGCCAGCAGCTTGGCCAGCGGGAACGGAGATACGCAGTATTTT. It translates to CASSLASGNGDTQYF.

This chain uses TRBV21-1 with TRBJ1-2; the D call of TRBD1 is as the table states it, not checked on the DNA. TRBV21-1 is marked as a pseudogene. This CDR3 comprises 14 residues. CDR3 sequence reads: CASTTPTGNYGYTF. Written as DNA, the CDR3 is TGTGCCAGCACCACTCCCACAGGGAACTATGGCTACACCTTC.

This clone was observed once. The rearrangement links TRBV9 to TRBJ2-3, with TRBD2 matching over 7 bases. This CDR3 spans 16 amino acids. After removal of 0 bases from V and 6 bases from J, the junction contained 10 bases not matched to a gene. CDR1 SGDLS and CDR2 YYNGEE come from the germline V gene. DNA of the CDR3: TGTGCCAGCAGCGTAGGAGGAGCGGGATCGGGGGATACGCAGTATTTT. It specifies CASSVGGAGSGDTQYF.

The chain has TRBV7-9 and TRBJ1-4; D perhaps matches TRBD1 (5 bases). Deletions cut 1 base from V and 5 bases from J, with 11 bases between. This CDR3 region has 15 residues. Germline assignment: CDR1 SEHNR and CDR2 FQNEAQ (reference sequence). This chain's CDR3 is CASSLGSQVNEKLFF. The CDR3 DNA reads as TGTGCCAGCAGCTTAGGATCACAGGTCAATGAAAAACTGTTTTTT.